Below, one TCR beta chain is given with its context. A single base separates this from a much larger clone, so it may be a read error. This CDR3 is built from 15 residues. Germline assignment: CDR1 MNHEY and CDR2 SVGAGI. This record belongs to a study of regulatory T cells in long-lasting Graves disease. Study summary: Under 3 months of antithyroid drugs had been taken by newly diagnosed Graves' patients.

Relying on iRepertoire HTBI primers and Arm-PCR of CDR3 regions, the team built TCR beta libraries. TCRdb redid the calling of the multiplex PCR reads with MiXCR, one entry per CDR3 protein. The sample gives 370,000 or so distinct CDR3 sequences, about a sixth of which show up once; around 20% is in the top ten. Time point given: newly diagnosed GD, antithyroid drugs for less than 3 months. Researchers made the TCR library from RNA that was extracted from PBMCs. These records were also assigned to another study, of T cells in Graves' hyperthyroidism and ophthalmopathy.

The sample in question was peripheral blood mononuclear cells (PBMCs), obtained at new diagnosis, from a patient treated with antithyroid drugs. This clonotype was sampled from a woman aged 18-29 years with Graves disease. V and J are TRBV6-5 and TRBJ2-5; D unresolved. This CDR3 reads CASGYPPSYQETQYF. The CDR3 region has the DNA TGTGCCAGCGGTTACCCACCCTCGTACCAAGAGACCCAGTACTTC.